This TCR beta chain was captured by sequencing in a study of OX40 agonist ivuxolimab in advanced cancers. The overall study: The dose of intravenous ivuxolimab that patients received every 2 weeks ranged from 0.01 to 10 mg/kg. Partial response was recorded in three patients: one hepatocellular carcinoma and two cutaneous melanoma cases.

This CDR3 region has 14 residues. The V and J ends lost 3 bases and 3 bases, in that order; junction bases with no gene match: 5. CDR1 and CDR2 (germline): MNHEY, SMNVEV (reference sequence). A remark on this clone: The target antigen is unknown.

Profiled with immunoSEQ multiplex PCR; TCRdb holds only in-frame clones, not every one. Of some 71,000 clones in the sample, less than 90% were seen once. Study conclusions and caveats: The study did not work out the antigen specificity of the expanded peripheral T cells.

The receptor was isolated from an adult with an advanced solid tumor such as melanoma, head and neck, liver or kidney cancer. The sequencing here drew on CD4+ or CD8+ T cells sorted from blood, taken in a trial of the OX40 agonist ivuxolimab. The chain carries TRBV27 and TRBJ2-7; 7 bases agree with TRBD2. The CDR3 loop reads CASSFRGGDYEQYF. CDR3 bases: TGTGCCAGCAGTTTCCGCGGGGGAGACTACGAGCAGTACTTC.